Sequencing of this T cell receptor (beta chain) was carried out in a study of cytomegalovirus exposure and HLA in healthy donors. Whole-study results and caveats: Sequencing depth across donors, presence/absence analyses assumed, was roughly uniform. Exclusion applied to some V segments, including TRBV6-2 and TRBV6-3, as they were indistinguishable. Later on, analysis showed that most CMV-associated TCR beta chains appeared to be HLA-restricted. Sequencing had likely introduced a cluster of highly shared sequence variants as an artifact.

The PCR used 60 Vbeta and 13 Jbeta primers. Libraries were prepared by immunoSEQ multiplex PCR; TCRdb keeps only in-frame clonotypes and omits some of them. This table holds 120,000 or so clones, about 80% found once. Note on this clone: The target antigen is unknown.

The CDR3 sequence is 16 residues long. CDR1 and CDR2 (germline): GTSNPN, SVGIG (reference sequence). Trimming at V came to 1 base and at J to 1 base, leaving 9 bases not matched to a gene. This chain connects TRBV30 to TRBJ1-1, with 7 bases matching TRBD1. The source is a young man in good health and CMV-seronegative. Sequenced input: PBMCs. The CDR3 region is CAWSGADTGANTEAFF. The CDR3 region has the DNA TGTGCCTGGAGTGGTGCAGACACAGGGGCGAACACTGAAGCTTTCTTT.